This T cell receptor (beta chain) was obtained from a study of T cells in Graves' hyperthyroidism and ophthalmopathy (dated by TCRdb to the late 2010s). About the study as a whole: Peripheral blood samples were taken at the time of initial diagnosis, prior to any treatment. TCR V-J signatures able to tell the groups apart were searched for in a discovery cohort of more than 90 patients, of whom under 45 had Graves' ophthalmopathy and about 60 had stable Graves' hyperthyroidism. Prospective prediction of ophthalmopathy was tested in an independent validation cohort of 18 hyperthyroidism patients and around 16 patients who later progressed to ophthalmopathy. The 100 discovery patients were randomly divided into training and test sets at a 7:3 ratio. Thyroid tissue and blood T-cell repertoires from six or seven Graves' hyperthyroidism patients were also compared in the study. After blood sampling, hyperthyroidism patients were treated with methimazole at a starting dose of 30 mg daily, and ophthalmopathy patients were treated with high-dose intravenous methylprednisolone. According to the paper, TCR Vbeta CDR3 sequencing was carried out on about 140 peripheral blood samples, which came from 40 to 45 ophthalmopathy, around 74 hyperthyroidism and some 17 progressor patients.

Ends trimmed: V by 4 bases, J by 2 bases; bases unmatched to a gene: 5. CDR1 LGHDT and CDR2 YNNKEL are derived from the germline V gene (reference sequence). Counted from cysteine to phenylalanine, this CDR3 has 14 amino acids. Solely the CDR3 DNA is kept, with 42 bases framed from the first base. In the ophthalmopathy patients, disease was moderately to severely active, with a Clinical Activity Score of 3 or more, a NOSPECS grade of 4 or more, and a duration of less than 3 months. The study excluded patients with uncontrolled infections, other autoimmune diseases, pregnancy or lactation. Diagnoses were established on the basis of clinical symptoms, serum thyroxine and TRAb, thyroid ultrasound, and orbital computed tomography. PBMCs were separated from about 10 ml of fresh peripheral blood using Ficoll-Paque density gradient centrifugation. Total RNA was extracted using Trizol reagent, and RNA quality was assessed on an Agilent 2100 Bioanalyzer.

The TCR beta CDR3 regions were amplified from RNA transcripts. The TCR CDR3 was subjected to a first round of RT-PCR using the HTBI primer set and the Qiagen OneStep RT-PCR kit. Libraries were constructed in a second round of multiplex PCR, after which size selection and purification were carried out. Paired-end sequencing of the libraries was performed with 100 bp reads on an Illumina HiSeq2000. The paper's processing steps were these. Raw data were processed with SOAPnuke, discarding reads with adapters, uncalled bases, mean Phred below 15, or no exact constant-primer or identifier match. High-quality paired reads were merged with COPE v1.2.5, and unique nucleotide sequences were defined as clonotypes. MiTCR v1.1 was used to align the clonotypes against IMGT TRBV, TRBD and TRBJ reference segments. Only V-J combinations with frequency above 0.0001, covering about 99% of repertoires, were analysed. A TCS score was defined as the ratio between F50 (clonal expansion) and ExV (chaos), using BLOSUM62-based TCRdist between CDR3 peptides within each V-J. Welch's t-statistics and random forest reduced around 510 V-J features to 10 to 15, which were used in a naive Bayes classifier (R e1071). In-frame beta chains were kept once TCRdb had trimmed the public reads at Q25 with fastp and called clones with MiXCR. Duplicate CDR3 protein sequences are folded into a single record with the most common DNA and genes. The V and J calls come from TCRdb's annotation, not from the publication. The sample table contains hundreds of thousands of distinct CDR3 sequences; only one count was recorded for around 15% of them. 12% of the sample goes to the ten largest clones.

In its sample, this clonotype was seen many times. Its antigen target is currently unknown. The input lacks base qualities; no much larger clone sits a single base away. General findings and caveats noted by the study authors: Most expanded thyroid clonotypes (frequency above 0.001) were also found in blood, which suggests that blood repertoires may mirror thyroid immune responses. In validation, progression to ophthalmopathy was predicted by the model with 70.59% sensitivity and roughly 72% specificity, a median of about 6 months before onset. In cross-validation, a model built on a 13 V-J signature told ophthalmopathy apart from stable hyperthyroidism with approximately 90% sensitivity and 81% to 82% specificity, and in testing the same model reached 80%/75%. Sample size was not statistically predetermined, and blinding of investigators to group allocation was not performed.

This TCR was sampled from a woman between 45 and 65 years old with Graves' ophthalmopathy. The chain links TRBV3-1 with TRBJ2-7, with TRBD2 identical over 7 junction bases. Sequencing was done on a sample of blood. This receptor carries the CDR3 CASSRGTITYEQYF. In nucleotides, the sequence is TGTGCCAGCAGCCGTGGGACTATTACCTACGAGCAGTACTTC.